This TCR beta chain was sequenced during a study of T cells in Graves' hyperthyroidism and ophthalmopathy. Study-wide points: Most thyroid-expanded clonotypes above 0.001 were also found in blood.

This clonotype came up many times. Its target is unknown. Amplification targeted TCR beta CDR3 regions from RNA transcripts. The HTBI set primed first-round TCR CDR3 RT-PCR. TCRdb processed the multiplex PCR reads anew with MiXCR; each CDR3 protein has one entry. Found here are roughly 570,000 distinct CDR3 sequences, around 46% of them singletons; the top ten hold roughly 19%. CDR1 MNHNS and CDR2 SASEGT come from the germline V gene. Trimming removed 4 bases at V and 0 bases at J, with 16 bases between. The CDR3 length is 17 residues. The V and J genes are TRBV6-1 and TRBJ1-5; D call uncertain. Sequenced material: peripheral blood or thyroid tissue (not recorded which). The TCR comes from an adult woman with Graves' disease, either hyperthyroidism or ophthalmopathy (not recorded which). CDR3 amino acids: CASSVVIGGPSNQPQHF. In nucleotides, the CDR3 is TGTGCCAGCAGTGTTGTGATAGGAGGGCCTAGCAATCAGCCCCAGCATTTT.